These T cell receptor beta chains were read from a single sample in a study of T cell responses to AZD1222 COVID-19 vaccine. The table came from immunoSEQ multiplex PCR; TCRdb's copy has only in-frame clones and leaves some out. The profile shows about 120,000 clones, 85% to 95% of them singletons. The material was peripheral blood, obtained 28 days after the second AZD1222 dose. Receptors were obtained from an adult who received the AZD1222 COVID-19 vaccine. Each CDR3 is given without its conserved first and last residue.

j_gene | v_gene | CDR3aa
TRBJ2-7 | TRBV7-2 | ASSLTSGRPH
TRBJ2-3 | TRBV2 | ASSPPGQRITDTQY
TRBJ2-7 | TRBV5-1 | ASSSSQLPYEQY
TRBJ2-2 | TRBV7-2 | ASNPGGQGDAGELF
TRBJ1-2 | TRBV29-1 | SVRYTGHPDYGYT
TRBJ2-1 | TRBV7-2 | ASMEGAGYNEQF
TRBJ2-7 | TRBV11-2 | ASSVGTVAYEQY
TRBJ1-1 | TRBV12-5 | ASGLTLLNTEAF
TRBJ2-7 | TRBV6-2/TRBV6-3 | ASSYLAGVGEQY
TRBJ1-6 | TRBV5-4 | ASSLPGGSGNSPLH
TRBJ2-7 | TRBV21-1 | ASSKGIAGAQILYEQY
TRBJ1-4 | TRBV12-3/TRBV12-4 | ASSLGSSKLF
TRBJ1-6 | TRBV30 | AWRVKGSGSPLH
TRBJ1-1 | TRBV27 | ASSLSGRGNTEAF
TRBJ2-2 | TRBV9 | ASSVSRGGNTGELF
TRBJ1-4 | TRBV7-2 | ASSYSRTNEKLF
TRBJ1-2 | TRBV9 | ASSTGTGIHGYT
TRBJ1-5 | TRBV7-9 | ASSLSNQPQH
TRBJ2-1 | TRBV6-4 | ASRLAERFEQF
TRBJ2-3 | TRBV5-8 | ASSPRWVLDTQY
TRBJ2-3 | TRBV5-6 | ASRGSFSTDTQY
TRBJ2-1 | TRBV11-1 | ASSLAPSSYNEQF